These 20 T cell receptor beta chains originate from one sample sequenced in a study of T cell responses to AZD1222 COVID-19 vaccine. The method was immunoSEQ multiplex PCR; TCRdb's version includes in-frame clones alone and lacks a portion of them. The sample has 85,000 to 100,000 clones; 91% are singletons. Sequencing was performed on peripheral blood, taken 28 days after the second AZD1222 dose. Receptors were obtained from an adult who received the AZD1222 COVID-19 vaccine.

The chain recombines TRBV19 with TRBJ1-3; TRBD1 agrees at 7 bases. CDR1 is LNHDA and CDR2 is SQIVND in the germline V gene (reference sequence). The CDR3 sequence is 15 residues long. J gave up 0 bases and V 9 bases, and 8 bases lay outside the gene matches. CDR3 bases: TGTGCCAGCGTAGCGGGACAGAACTCTGGAAACACCATATATTTT. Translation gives CASVAGQNSGNTIYF.

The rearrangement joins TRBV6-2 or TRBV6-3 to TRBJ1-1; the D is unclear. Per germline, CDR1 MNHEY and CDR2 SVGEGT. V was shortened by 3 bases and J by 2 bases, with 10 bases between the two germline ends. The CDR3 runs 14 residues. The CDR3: CASSYFTDNTEAFF. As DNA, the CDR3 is TGTGCCAGCAGTTATTTTACAGATAACACTGAAGCTTTCTTT.

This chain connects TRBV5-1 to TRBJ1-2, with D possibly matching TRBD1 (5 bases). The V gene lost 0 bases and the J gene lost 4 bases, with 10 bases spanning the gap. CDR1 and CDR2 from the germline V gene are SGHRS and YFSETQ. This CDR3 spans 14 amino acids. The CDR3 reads CASSLGGDLYGYTF. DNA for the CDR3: TGCGCCAGCAGCTTGGGAGGGGATCTCTATGGCTACACCTTC.

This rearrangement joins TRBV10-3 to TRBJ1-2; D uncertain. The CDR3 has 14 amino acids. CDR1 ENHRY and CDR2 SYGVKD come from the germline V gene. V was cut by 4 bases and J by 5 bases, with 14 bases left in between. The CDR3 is CAISGAASTYGYTF. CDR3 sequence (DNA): TGTGCCATCAGTGGGGCGGCCTCAACGTATGGCTACACCTTC.

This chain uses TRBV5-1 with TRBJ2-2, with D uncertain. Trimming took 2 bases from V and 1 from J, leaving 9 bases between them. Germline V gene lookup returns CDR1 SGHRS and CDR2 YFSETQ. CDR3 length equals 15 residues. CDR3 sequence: CASSFQRGNTGELFF. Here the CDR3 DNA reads TGCGCCAGCAGCTTTCAGCGAGGGAACACCGGGGAGCTGTTTTTT.

The CDR3 spells CASRGIGETQYF. The CDR3 nucleotides read TGTGCCAGTAGGGGAATCGGAGAGACCCAGTACTTC. The V call is TRBV19, the J call TRBJ2-5; D is unresolved. V was pared by 6 bases and J by 4 bases, with 9 bases between. CDR3 length equals 12 residues. Germline CDR1 is LNHDA and CDR2 is SQIVND (reference sequence).

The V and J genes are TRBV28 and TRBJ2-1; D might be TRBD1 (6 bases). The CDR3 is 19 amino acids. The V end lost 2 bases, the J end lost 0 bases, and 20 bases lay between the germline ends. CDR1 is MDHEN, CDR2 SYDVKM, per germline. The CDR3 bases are TGTGCCAGCAGTTTACGACAGGAAAGAGCTGTTTTCTCCTACAATGAGCAGTTCTTC. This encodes CASSLRQERAVFSYNEQFF.

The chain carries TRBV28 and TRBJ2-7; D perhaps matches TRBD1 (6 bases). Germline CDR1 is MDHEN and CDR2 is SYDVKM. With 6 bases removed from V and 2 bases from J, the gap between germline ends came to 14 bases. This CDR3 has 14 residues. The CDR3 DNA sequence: TGTGCCAGCAGCTCGTTGGACAGCCCCTACGAGCAGTACTTC. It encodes CASSSLDSPYEQYF.

The CDR3 protein is CASSKLSSYNSPLHF. DNA for the CDR3: TGTGCCAGCAGCAAGCTGAGCTCCTATAATTCACCCCTCCACTTT. This sequence joins TRBV9 and TRBJ1-6; no clear D. In germline, CDR1 is SGDLS, CDR2 YYNGEE. The CDR3 is made up of 15 amino acids. Trimming took off 4 bases at V and 0 bases at J, with 8 bases between the two ends.

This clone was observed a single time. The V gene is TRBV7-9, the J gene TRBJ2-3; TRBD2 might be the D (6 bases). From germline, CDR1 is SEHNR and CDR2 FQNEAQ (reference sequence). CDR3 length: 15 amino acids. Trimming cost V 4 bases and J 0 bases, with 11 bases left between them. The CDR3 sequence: CASSSEGQSTDTQYF. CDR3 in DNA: TGTGCCAGCAGCTCGGAGGGGCAGAGCACAGATACGCAGTATTTT.

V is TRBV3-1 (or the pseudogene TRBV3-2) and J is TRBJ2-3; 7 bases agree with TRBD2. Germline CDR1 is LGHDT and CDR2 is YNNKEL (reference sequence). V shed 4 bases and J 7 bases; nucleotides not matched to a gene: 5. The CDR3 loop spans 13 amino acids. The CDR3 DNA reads TGTGCCAGCAGCCCGGGACTATCTTATACGCAGTATTTT. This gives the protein CASSPGLSYTQYF.

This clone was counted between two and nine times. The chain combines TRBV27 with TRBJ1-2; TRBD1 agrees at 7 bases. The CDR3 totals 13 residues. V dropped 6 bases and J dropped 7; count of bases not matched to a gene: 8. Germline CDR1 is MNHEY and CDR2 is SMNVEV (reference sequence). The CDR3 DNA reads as TGTGCCAGCAGGCAAGAGGGGGCGCTTGGCTACACCTTC. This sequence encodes CASRQEGALGYTF.

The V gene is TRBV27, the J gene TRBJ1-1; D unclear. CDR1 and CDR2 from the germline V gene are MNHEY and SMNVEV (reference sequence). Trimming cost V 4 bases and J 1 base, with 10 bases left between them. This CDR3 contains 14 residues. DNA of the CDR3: TGTGCCAGCAGTTCCATCACCGAGAACACTGAAGCTTTCTTT. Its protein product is CASSSITENTEAFF.

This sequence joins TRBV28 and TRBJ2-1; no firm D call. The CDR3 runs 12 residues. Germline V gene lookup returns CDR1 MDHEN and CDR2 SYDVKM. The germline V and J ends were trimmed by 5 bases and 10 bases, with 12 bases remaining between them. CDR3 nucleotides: TGTGCCAGCAGTCCTCACTTGACCGAGCAGTTCTTC. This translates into CASSPHLTEQFF. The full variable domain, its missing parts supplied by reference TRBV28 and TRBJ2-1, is DVKVTQSSRYLVKRTGEKVFLECVQDMDHENMFWYRQDPGLGLRLIYFSYDVKMKEKGDIPEGYSVSREKKERFSLILESASTNQTSMYLCASSPHLTEQFFGPGTRLTVL.

CDR3 sequence (DNA): TGTGCCAGCAGCGTAGCCCCCGGGGCAGGGGACGAGCAGTACTTC. Its protein is CASSVAPGAGDEQYF. The chain carries TRBV9 and TRBJ2-7, with D possibly being TRBD1 (6 bases). The CDR3 extends over 15 amino acids. Germline CDR1 SGDLS, CDR2 YYNGEE. Trimming shortened V by 0 bases and J by 5 bases, and 15 bases separated the two germline ends.

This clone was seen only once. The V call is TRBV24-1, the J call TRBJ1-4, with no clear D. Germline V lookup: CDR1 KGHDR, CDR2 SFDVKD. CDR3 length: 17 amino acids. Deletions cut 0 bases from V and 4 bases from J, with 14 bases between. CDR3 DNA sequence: TGTGCCACCAGTGATTTGCCTTTGCCAGCAGTTAATGAAAAACTGTTTTTT. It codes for CATSDLPLPAVNEKLFF.

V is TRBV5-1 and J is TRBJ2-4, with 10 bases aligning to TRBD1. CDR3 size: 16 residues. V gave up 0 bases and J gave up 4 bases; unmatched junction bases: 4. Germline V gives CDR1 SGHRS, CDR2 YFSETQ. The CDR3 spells CASSLVGGQGKNIQYF. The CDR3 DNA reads TGCGCCAGCAGCTTGGTTGGGGGACAGGGGAAAAACATTCAGTACTTC.

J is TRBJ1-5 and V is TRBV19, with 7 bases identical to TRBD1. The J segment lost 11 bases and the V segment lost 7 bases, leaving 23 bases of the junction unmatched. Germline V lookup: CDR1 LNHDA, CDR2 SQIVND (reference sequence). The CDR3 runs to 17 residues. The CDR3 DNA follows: TGTGCCAGTAACCCTGGAGGAGGGGGCGTAGGGAAACGGTCCCAGCATTTT. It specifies CASNPGGGGVGKRSQHF.

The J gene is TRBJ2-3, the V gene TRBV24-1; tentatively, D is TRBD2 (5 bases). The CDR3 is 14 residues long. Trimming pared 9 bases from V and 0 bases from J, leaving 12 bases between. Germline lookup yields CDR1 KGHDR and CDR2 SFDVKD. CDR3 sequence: CATGAGGSTDTQYF. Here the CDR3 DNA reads TGTGCCACCGGTGCGGGCGGTAGCACAGATACGCAGTATTTT.

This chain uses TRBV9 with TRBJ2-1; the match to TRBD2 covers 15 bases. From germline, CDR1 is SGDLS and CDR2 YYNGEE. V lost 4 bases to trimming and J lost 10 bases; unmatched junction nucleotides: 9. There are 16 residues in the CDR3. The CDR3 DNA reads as TGTGCCAGCAGCCCCATGGGACTAGCGGGAGGTATCGAGCAGTTCTTC. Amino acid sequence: CASSPMGLAGGIEQFF.